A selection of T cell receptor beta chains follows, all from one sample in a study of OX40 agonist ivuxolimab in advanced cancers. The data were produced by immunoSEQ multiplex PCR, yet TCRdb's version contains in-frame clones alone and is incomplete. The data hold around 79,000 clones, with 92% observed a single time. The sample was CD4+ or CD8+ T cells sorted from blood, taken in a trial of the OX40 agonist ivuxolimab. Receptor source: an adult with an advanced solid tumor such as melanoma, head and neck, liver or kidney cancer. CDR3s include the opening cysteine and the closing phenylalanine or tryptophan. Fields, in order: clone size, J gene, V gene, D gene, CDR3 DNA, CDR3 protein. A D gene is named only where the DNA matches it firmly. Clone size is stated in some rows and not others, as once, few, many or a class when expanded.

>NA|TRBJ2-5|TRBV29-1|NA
TGCAGCGTTGTACACGGAGTGATGGAGACCCAGTACTTC
CSVVHGVMETQYF
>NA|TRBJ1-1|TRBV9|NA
TGTGCCAGCAGCGTGGGCAGAAACACTGAAGCTTTCTTT
CASSVGRNTEAFF
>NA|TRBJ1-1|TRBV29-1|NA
TGCAGCGTTGAAACCGCGGGGATAACTGAAGCTTTCTTT
CSVETAGITEAFF
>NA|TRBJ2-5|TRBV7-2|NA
TGTGCCAGCAGCTTAGCCAACGAAGAGACCCAGTACTTC
CASSLANEETQYF
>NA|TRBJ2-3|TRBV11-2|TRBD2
TGTGCCAGCAGCTTACGGGGAGGTATGGCGGGGGATAGCACAGATACGCAGTATTTT
CASSLRGGMAGDSTDTQYF
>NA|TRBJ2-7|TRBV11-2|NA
TGTGCCAGCAGCGGTGTTCACAGGGACTACGAGCAGTACTTC
CASSGVHRDYEQYF
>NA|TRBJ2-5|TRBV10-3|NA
TGTGCCATCAGTGAGGAGGCCGAGGAGACCCAGTACTTC
CAISEEAEETQYF
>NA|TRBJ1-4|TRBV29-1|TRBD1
TGCAGCCCCTTGAGGACAGGGTCTCAGCGAAAAACTGTTTTT
CSPLRTGSQRKTVF
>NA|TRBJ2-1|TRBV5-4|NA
TGTGCCAGCAGCGGGGGGGGGCCGGGCAATGAGCAGTTCTTC
CASSGGGPGNEQFF
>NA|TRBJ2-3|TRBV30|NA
TGTGCCTGGAGCGGGGATACGCAGTATTTT
CAWSGDTQYF
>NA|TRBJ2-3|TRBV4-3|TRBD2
TGCGCCAGCAGCCAACTGGGCGGGGGGAGCACAGATACGCAGTATTTT
CASSQLGGGSTDTQYF
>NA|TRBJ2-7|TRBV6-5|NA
TGTGCCAGCAGCCCCGGGTCCTACTACGAGCAGTACTTC
CASSPGSYYEQYF
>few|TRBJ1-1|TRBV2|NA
TGTGCCAGCAAGATAGGTCTGGGGGCTGAAGCTTTCTTT
CASKIGLGAEAFF
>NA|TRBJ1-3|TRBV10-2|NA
TGCGCCAGCAGTGAGGGGCCCCGAAACACCATATATTTT
CASSEGPRNTIYF
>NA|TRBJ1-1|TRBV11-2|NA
TGTGCCAGCACCGTTATCACGGGGGTTGAAGCTTTCTTT
CASTVITGVEAFF
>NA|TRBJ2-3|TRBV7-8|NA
TGTGCCAGCAGGATCGAAGGGGGTGCAGATACGCAGTATTTT
CASRIEGGADTQYF
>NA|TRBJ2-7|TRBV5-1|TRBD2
TGCGCCAGCAGCTTGGAAAGCGGGGGGTGGTACGAGCAGTACTTC
CASSLESGGWYEQYF
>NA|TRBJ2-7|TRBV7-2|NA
TGTGCCAGCAGCTTAGTTGGGGGGCCCTACGAGCAGTACTTC
CASSLVGGPYEQYF
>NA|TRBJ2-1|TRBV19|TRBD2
TGTGCCAGTAGTATAGGGACTAGCGTATACAATGAGCAGTTCTTC
CASSIGTSVYNEQFF
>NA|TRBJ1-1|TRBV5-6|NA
TGTGCCAGCAGCTTGGGACAGCCGAACACTGAAGCTTTCTTT
CASSLGQPNTEAFF
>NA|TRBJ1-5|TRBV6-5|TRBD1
TGTGCCAGCAGTTCGGGACAGGGGAACCAGCCCCAGCATTTT
CASSSGQGNQPQHF
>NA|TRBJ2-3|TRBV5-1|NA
TGCGCCAGCAGCTTTTGGCCCGCAGATACGCAGTATTTT
CASSFWPADTQYF
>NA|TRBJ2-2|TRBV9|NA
TGTGCCAGCAGCGAGGTAGTGCCAGCGAACACCGGGGAGCTGTTTTTT
CASSEVVPANTGELFF
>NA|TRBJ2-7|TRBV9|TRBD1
TGTGCCAGCAGCGCAACAGGGGACGAGCAGTACTTC
CASSATGDEQYF
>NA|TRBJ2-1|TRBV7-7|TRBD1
TGTGCTAGCAGCCCCGGGACAGGGAACAATGAGCAGTTCTTC
CASSPGTGNNEQFF
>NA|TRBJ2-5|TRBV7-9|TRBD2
TGTGCGAGCCAATTCCTAGCGGGGGGGCAAGAGACCCAGTACTTC
CASQFLAGGQETQYF
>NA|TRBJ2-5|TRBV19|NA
TGTGCCAGTAGTCCATTCGGGGACACTATCATTACCCGGGAGACCCAGTACTTC
CASSPFGDTIITRETQYF
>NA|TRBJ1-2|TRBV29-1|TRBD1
TGCAGCGTTGGGACAGGGGCCTATGGCTACACCTTC
CSVGTGAYGYTF
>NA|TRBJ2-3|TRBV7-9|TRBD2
TGTGCCAGCAGCCCGGCGGGGGGGGCAGCGAGCACAGATACGCAGTATTTT
CASSPAGGAASTDTQYF